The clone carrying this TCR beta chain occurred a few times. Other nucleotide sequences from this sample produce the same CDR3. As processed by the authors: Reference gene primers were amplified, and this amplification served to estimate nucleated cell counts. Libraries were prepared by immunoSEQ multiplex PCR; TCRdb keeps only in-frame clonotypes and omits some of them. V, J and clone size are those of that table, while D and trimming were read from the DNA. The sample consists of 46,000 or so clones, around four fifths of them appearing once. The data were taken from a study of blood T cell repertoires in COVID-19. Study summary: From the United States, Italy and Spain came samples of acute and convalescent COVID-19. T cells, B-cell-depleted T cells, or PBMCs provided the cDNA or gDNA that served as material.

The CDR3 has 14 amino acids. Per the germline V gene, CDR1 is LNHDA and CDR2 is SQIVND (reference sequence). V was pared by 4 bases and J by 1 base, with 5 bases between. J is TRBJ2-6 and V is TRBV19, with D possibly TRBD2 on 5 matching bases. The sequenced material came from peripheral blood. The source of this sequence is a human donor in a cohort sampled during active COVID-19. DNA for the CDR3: TGTGCCAGTAGTAGCGGGTCTGGGGCCAACGTCCTGACTTTC. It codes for CASSSGSGANVLTF.